This T cell receptor (beta chain) was profiled in a study of blood T cell repertoires in COVID-19. For the study at large: Sample material is recorded as cDNA or gDNA derived from T cells, B-cell-depleted T cells, or PBMCs.

Per the original data handling: Scientists estimated how many nucleated cells there were by amplifying reference gene primers. This table comes from immunoSEQ multiplex PCR, and its TCRdb copy is limited to in-frame clones, with some not included. That table supplies the V and J calls and clone size; D and trimming were determined from the DNA. In the table there are more than 300,000 clones, around 84% of which are singletons. Everyone who took part was roughly 18 to 89 years old, and they came from about two dozen US areas. Participants' own reports of clinical history determined their cohort assignment. V was clipped by 3 bases and J by 4 bases; unmatched bases: 7. The V gene's germline CDR1 is LNHNV and CDR2 YYDKDF (reference sequence). The CDR3 has 15 residues.

The sequence derives from a woman between 18 and 29 years old who had recovered from COVID-19. This sequence joins TRBV15 and TRBJ1-1; TRBD1 aligns across 8 bases. Sequenced material: PBMCs or T cells enriched from blood (not recorded which). In nucleotides, the CDR3 is TGTGCCACCAGCAGGGGGCAGGGGGCGGTCACTGAAGCTTTCTTT. Translation gives CATSRGQGAVTEAFF.